This entry lists 22 T cell receptor beta chains sequenced from one sample in a study of blood T cell dynamics during melanoma immunotherapy. The time point denotes: pre-treatment baseline. Libraries were prepared by immunoSEQ multiplex PCR; TCRdb keeps only in-frame clonotypes and omits some of them. The sample carries thousands of clones, nearly 90% recorded once. The sample consisted of blood, taken from a patient treated with checkpoint blockade. These TCRs come from a human donor with melanoma.

This rearrangement joins TRBV9 to TRBJ2-2; the D is unclear. The germline CDR1 and CDR2 sequences are SGDLS and YYNGEE. The CDR3 runs to 15 residues. V lost 1 base and J lost 4, with 11 bases in between. CDR3 nucleotides: TGTGCCAGCAGCGTATCTCAGGTCCTCACCGGGGAGCTGTTTTTT. Translating gives CASSVSQVLTGELFF. The full variable domain, its missing parts supplied by reference TRBV9 and TRBJ2-2, is DSGVTQTPKHLITATGQRVTLRCSPRSGDLSVYWYQQSLDQGLQFLIQYYNGEERAKGNILERFSAQQFPDLHSELNLSSLELGDSALYFCASSVSQVLTGELFFGEGSRLTVL.

This sequence joins TRBV6-5 and TRBJ2-1; TRBD2 matches at 8 bases. CDR3 length: 14 amino acids. From germline, CDR1 is MNHEY and CDR2 SVGAGI. With V trimmed by 5 bases and J by 4 bases, 4 bases remained unmatched. CDR3 bases: TGTGCCAGCAGTCCTAGCGGGCATTACAATGAGCAGTTCTTC. Translating it yields CASSPSGHYNEQFF.

The chain uses TRBV7-2 and TRBJ2-7, with 9 positions matching TRBD1. The CDR3 consists of 21 residues. V lost 0 bases to trimming and J lost 6 bases; unmatched junction nucleotides: 24. In germline, CDR1 is SGHTA, CDR2 FQGNSA. CDR3 residues: CASSLALFGTGNVPAGAEQYF. For the CDR3, the DNA is TGTGCCAGCAGCTTAGCCCTCTTTGGGACAGGGAATGTTCCGGCGGGCGCCGAGCAGTACTTC.

The rearrangement joins TRBV27 to TRBJ2-1; D gene unclear. The CDR3 spans 12 residues. Germline V lookup: CDR1 MNHEY, CDR2 SMNVEV (reference sequence). V was trimmed by 5 bases and J by 4 bases, leaving 6 bases between them. This CDR3 reads CASSGVYNEQFF. The CDR3 DNA sequence: TGTGCCAGCAGTGGAGTGTACAATGAGCAGTTCTTC.

This sequence joins TRBV5-1 and TRBJ1-4; weak D call: TRBD1 (5 bases). CDR1 is SGHRS, CDR2 YFSETQ, per germline. This CDR3 spans 15 amino acids. Trimming stripped 3 bases from V and 8 bases from J, with 17 bases between. The CDR3, as DNA: TGCGCCAGCAGCTCGGCCGGGGACGAGAGGGAAAAACTGTTTTTT. It codes for CASSSAGDEREKLFF.

The chain uses TRBV6-5 and TRBJ1-5; TRBD1 might be the D (6 bases). Trimming removed 6 bases from V and 5 bases from J, with 14 bases in between. Looked up from germline, CDR1 is MNHEY and CDR2 is SVGAGI. There are 14 residues in the CDR3. The CDR3 here is CASRPQGRDQPQHF. Here the CDR3 DNA reads TGTGCCAGCAGACCACAGGGAAGGGATCAGCCCCAGCATTTT.

The CDR3 reads CASSWAQGPQYF. Here the CDR3 DNA reads TGTGCCAGCAGCTGGGCGCAGGGTCCCCAGTACTTC. The chain carries TRBV7-3 and TRBJ2-5; possibly TRBD1 for D (5 bases). The germline gives CDR1 SGHTA, CDR2 FQGTGA. Trimming removed 4 bases from V and 9 bases from J, with 12 bases in between. The CDR3 has 12 amino acids.

The V gene is TRBV5-1, the J gene TRBJ2-7, with a possible D match to TRBD1 (5 bases). The CDR3 totals 16 residues. Germline V lookup: CDR1 SGHRS, CDR2 YFSETQ. V lost 8 bases and J 3 bases, leaving 24 bases between the germline ends. The CDR3 region is CASRPTFTDRNYEQYF. The CDR3, as DNA: TGCGCCAGTCGACCCACATTTACCGACAGAAACTACGAGCAGTACTTC.

CDR3 region: CASRLVSSGSYEQYF. In nucleotides, the CDR3 is TGTGCAAGTCGCTTAGTATCTAGCGGGAGCTACGAGCAGTACTTC. The chain combines TRBV12-2 with TRBJ2-7; the table's D call of TRBD2 was not tested on the DNA. TRBV12-2 is classified as a pseudogene. This CDR3 is 15 amino acids long.

V is TRBV5-1 and J is TRBJ2-1; 10 bases are shared with TRBD2. CDR3 size: 16 residues. From germline, CDR1 is SGHRS and CDR2 YFSETQ. V lost 0 bases and J lost 4; bases outside the gene matches: 4. The CDR3 nucleotides are TGCGCCAGCAGCTTGGTATCTAGCGGGGGTTACAATGAGCAGTTCTTC. Protein product: CASSLVSSGGYNEQFF.

The chain joins TRBV4-3 to TRBJ1-5; D call uncertain. Trimming pared 0 bases from V and 7 bases from J, leaving 10 bases between. This CDR3 region has 14 residues. Germline loops: CDR1 LGHNA, CDR2 YSLEER. CDR3 region: CASSQDRARQPQHF. The CDR3 DNA reads TGCGCCAGCAGCCAAGACAGAGCGAGGCAGCCCCAGCATTTT.

J is TRBJ2-6 and V is TRBV7-6; 8 nucleotides line up with TRBD1. This CDR3 has 21 residues. Germline-derived CDR1 and CDR2 are SGHVS and FNYEAQ. V shed 0 bases, J shed 3 bases, and the junction held 16 bases outside the gene matches. The CDR3 sequence: CASSLAPPVGRGLGGANVLTF. CDR3 nucleotide sequence: TGTGCCAGCAGCTTAGCCCCCCCCGTCGGCAGGGGGCTAGGTGGGGCCAACGTCCTGACTTTC.

V and J are TRBV7-9 and TRBJ1-6; 8 bases match TRBD1. V was clipped by 3 bases and J by 4 bases; unmatched bases: 5. The CDR3 extends over 16 amino acids. Looked up from germline, CDR1 is SEHNR and CDR2 is FQNEAQ (reference sequence). CDR3 residues: CASSFPGQGYNSPLHF. Written as DNA, the CDR3 is TGTGCCAGCAGCTTCCCAGGACAGGGTTATAATTCACCCCTCCACTTT.

As DNA, the CDR3 is TGTGCCAGCAGCCTGGGACTAGAAACAGATACGCAGTATTTT. Translated, it gives CASSLGLETDTQYF. The chain employs TRBV7-9 and TRBJ2-3; 8 nucleotides agree with TRBD2. Germline loops: CDR1 SEHNR, CDR2 FQNEAQ (reference sequence). This CDR3 contains 14 residues. The V and J ends lost 5 bases and 3 bases, in that order; junction bases with no gene match: 4.

Here the CDR3 DNA reads TGTGCCTGGAGTGCGTCCATTATGGGGATAGGGCAGCCCCAGCATTTT. Its protein is CAWSASIMGIGQPQHF. V usage is TRBV30 and J usage is TRBJ1-5; D gene uncertain. This CDR3 spans 16 amino acids. Trimming shortened V by 1 base and J by 7 bases, and 20 bases separated the two germline ends. Germline V gives CDR1 GTSNPN, CDR2 SVGIG (reference sequence).

The CDR3 reads CASSVRGSGNTIYF. The CDR3 DNA reads as TGTGCCAGCAGCGTACGGGGATCTGGAAACACCATATATTTT. This chain connects TRBV9 to TRBJ1-3; D ambiguous. This CDR3 region has 14 residues. Germline V gene sequence: CDR1 SGDLS, CDR2 YYNGEE. The ends were cut back, 1 base at V and 1 base at J, with 6 bases in the middle.

The chain links TRBV5-1 to TRBJ2-2, with D hard to call. This CDR3 comprises 17 residues. V was pared by 4 bases and J by 7 bases, with 23 bases between. CDR1 is SGHRS and CDR2 is YFSETQ in the germline V gene. This chain's CDR3 is CASSLVVGLRPGGELFF. The CDR3 DNA reads TGCGCCAGCAGCCTGGTCGTAGGCCTCAGACCGGGCGGGGAGCTGTTTTTT. Variable domain in full (rest from reference TRBV5-1 and TRBJ2-2): KAGVTQTPRYLIKTRGQQVTLSCSPISGHRSVSWYQQTPGQGLQFLFEYFSETQRNKGNFPGRFSGRQFSNSRSEMNVSTLELGDSALYLCASSLVVGLRPGGELFFGEGSRLTVL.

The sample holds one count of this clone. V is TRBV29-1 and J is TRBJ1-5; D remains ambiguous. The CDR3 loop spans 12 amino acids. The ends were cut back, 8 bases at V and 2 bases at J, with 10 bases in the middle. CDR1 and CDR2 from the germline V gene are SQVTM and ANQGSEA. The chain's CDR3 is CSTPVGNQPQHF. CDR3 sequence (DNA): TGCAGCACCCCGGTGGGCAATCAGCCCCAGCATTTT.

This chain joins TRBV19 and TRBJ2-3; TRBD1 matches 7 bases. The germline gives CDR1 LNHDA, CDR2 SQIVND (reference sequence). The CDR3 extends over 14 amino acids. With V trimmed by 6 bases and J by 3 bases, 6 bases remained unmatched. The CDR3 bases are TGTGCCAGTAGAGGGGGACAGAAGACAGATACGCAGTATTTT. As protein: CASRGGQKTDTQYF.

The chain joins TRBV4-3 to TRBJ1-4; D gene uncertain. V was shortened by 4 bases and J by 7 bases, with 16 bases between the two germline ends. The CDR3 totals 15 residues. CDR1 and CDR2 (germline): LGHNA, YSLEER. CDR3 sequence reads: CASSPAGEVSEKLFF. The DNA for the CDR3 is TGCGCCAGCAGCCCGGCAGGAGAAGTCAGTGAAAAACTGTTTTTT.

The genes are TRBV15 and TRBJ2-1; the match to TRBD2 covers 7 bases. CDR3 length equals 15 residues. V was pared by 3 bases and J by 6 bases, with 8 bases of the junction left unmatched. Germline CDR1 reads LNHNV; CDR2 reads YYDKDF (reference sequence). CDR3: CATSRGGSGTNEQFF. CDR3 DNA sequence: TGTGCCACCAGCAGGGGTGGAAGCGGGACCAATGAGCAGTTCTTC. The full variable domain, completed using reference TRBV15 and TRBJ2-1, is DAMVIQNPRYQVTQFGKPVTLSCSQTLNHNVMYWYQQKSSQAPKLLFHYYDKDFNNEADTPDNFQSRRPNTSFCFLDIRSPGLGDTAMYLCATSRGGSGTNEQFFGPGTRLTVL.

V usage is TRBV10-3 and J usage is TRBJ2-5; D call uncertain. With 0 bases removed from V and 3 bases from J, the gap between germline ends came to 8 bases. Germline CDR1 is ENHRY and CDR2 is SYGVKD. CDR3 length: 14 amino acids. CDR3: CAISESTVKETQYF. In DNA, the CDR3 is TGTGCCATCAGTGAGTCGACCGTTAAAGAGACCCAGTACTTC.